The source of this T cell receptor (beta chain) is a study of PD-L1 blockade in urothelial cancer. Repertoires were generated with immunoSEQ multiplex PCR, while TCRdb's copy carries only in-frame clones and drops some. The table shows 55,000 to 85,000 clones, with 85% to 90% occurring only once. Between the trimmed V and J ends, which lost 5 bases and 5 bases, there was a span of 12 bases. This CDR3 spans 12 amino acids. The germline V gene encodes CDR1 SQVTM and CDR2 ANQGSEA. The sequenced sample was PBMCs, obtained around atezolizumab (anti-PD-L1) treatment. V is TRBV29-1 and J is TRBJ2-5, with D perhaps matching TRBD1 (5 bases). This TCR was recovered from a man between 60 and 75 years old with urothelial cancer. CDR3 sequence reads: CSVLDRRETQYF. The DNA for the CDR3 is TGCAGCGTTTTAGACAGACGGGAGACCCAGTACTTC.